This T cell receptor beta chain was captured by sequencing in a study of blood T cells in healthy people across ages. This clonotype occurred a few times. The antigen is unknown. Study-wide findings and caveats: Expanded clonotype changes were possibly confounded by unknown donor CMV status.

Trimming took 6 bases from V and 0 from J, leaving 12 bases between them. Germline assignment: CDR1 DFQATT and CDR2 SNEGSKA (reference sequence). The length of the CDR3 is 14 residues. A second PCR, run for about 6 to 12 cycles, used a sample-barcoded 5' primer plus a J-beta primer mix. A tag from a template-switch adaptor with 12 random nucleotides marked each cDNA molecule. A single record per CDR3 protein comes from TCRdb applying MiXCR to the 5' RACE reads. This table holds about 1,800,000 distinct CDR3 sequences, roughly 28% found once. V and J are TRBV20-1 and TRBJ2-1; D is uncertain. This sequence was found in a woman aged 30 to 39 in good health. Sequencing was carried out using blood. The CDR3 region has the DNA TGCAGTGCGGCGTCAGCGTCCTCCTACAATGAGCAGTTCTTC. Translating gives CSAASASSYNEQFF.